The clone carrying this TCR beta chain was observed a handful of times. What it recognizes is unknown. The CDR3 has 16 residues. Germline V gives CDR1 MGHDK, CDR2 SYGVNS. With 9 bases clipped from V and 0 bases from J, the junction kept 14 bases outside the gene matches. Genomic DNA provided the template from which TCR beta VDJ and CDR3 profiles were obtained. Using its own MiXCR run on the reads, TCRdb lists one record per CDR3 protein. The data show 50,000 to 65,000 distinct CDR3 sequences, 50% to 70% seen once. This sample was included in a study of CD8+CD57+ T cells in acquired aplastic anemia. Study as a whole: The mean DNA yield obtained from sorted CD4+ and CD8+ cells came to 3.2 ug. On average, healthy donors gave some 11 million reads for CD4+ cells.

General study findings and limits: Simpson's diversity of CD8+ cells was not significantly different in patients compared with controls. Overlap between patients and controls comprised about 28 CD8+ CDR3 sequences.

Sequencing used sorted CD4+, CD8+, or CD8+CD57+ T cells (not recorded which) from PBMCs. The TCR sequence derives from a human donor in good health, serving as a control. The chain carries TRBV25-1 and TRBJ2-7; 7 positions agree with TRBD1. CDR3 nucleotides: TGTGCCAGTAGGGGGCGCTTGGGCGGCCTCTCCTACGAGCAGTACTTC. Its protein product is CASRGRLGGLSYEQYF.